This TCR beta chain appears in the sequencing data of a study of blood T cell repertoires in COVID-19. Everyone who took part was roughly 18 to 89 years old, and they came from about two dozen US areas. Assignments of participants to cohorts depended upon their own reported clinical history. Data came from immunoSEQ multiplex PCR; TCRdb stores just in-frame clones and leaves some out. The table shows 140,000 to 150,000 clones, with about nine tenths occurring only once. The germline gives CDR1 MDHEN, CDR2 SYDVKM. The V gene end was trimmed by 3 bases and the J gene end by 0 bases; junction bases not matched to a gene: 5. The CDR3 runs 15 residues.

The chain uses TRBV28 and TRBJ2-7, with 7 bases matching TRBD1. The specimen was PBMCs or T cells enriched from blood (not recorded which). The TCR sequence derives from a man in his 60s who had recovered from COVID-19. The DNA for the CDR3 is TGTGCCAGCAGTTTTCTGGACAGGAGCTCCTACGAGCAGTACTTC. This gives the protein CASSFLDRSSYEQYF.